This T cell receptor (beta chain) is from a study of glioma-infiltrating T cells. Study-level results: Very few CDR3 sequences were shared between tissue and blood. Above-expected tissue-blood divergence occurred in all gliomas, most in low-grade ones.

The CDR3 length is 14 residues. Germline V CDR1 and CDR2: KGHSH, LQKENI. V dropped 3 bases and J dropped 2 bases, with 10 bases sitting between them. At least ten counts were recorded for this clonotype. Its antigen remains unknown. TCR alpha and beta CDR3 regions were amplified from RNA using iRepertoire nested multiplex PCR. TCRdb passed the multiplex PCR reads through MiXCR, listing each CDR3 protein once. Here the sample spans 100,000 to 150,000 distinct CDR3 sequences, roughly 20% being singletons. Material for sequencing was glioma tissue, nonneoplastic brain tissue, or PBMCs (not recorded which). This TCR came from a human donor with low-grade glioma or glioblastoma, undergoing nonglioma brain surgery, or in good health (not recorded which). The chain links TRBV18 to TRBJ2-5; possibly TRBD2 for D (6 bases). The CDR3 is CASSPPGDQETQYF. The CDR3 nucleotides are TGTGCCAGCTCACCCCCGGGAGATCAAGAGACCCAGTACTTC.